This T cell receptor (beta chain) was captured by sequencing in a study of OX40 agonist ivuxolimab in advanced cancers. The length of the CDR3 is 21 residues. Germline trimming cut 1 base from V and 0 bases from J; bases unmatched to any gene: 17. CDR1 is SGDLS and CDR2 is YYNGEE in the germline V gene. Assay: immunoSEQ multiplex PCR; the TCRdb copy retains only in-frame clones and omits some. Of 75,000 to 95,000 clones in the sample, about 91% were seen once. The material was CD4+ or CD8+ T cells sorted from blood, obtained in a trial of the OX40 agonist ivuxolimab. The TCR comes from an adult with an advanced solid tumor such as melanoma, head and neck, liver or kidney cancer. The V and J genes are TRBV9 and TRBJ2-5; 11 bases are shared with TRBD2. The CDR3 DNA is TGTGCCAGCAGCGTAAGTATCCCCGTAGCGGGAGGGCCGAGGAACCAAGAGACCCAGTACTTC. It encodes CASSVSIPVAGGPRNQETQYF.